This T cell receptor beta chain comes out of a study of vaccination and CD4 T cells after COVID-19. The treatment denotes: approximately 11-day PBMC culture with coronavirus spike peptide pools or control peptides (ViraFEST assay). Scientists ran DNA taken from cultured CD4+ T cells through the Oncomine TCR Beta short-read assay for sequencing. TCRdb re-derived calls from the PCR reads in MiXCR, one entry per CDR3 protein. Of about 27,000 distinct CDR3 sequences in the sample, approximately 66% were seen once. With regard to this clonotype: Its antigen is unknown.

This CDR3 has 16 amino acids. The trim removed 5 bases at V and 1 base at J, leaving 3 bases unmatched. Germline V gene lookup returns CDR1 MNHNS and CDR2 SASEGT. This sequence was found in a human donor who received a COVID-19 vaccine. The source material was CD4+ T cells from blood, cultured in vitro, sampled after SARS-CoV-2 vaccination. The J gene is TRBJ2-2, the V gene TRBV6-1, with 11 bases aligning to TRBD2. The CDR3 protein is CASSTSGGVNTGELFF. The CDR3, as DNA: TGTGCCAGCAGTACTAGCGGGGGAGTGAACACCGGGGAGCTGTTTTTT.